These T cell receptor beta chains were read from a single sample in a study of T cell repertoires in cytomegalovirus infection. Antigen specificity for these receptors is unknown. TCRdb reprocessed the reads with MiXCR, giving one entry per CDR3 protein. The repertoire holds fewer than 1,000,000 distinct CDR3 sequences, with more than 25% as singletons. The material sequenced was cultured CD8+ T cells from PBMCs, taken from culture after CMV antigen stimulation. These receptors were obtained from a human donor in good health (CMV status not recorded). Some clones in this sample may be carry-over from other donors' samples. The CDR3 runs from the conserved cysteine through the conserved F or W. Each record gives: clone size, J gene, V gene, D gene, CDR3 DNA, CDR3 protein. A D gene is named only where the DNA matches it firmly. Clone size is not always given. Where it is, it says once, few, many or a class for expanded clones.

clone size: NA; J gene: TRBJ2-7; V gene: TRBV29-1; D gene: NA; CDR3 DNA: TGCAGCGTTCGGACGGAGACCTACGAGCAGTACTTC; CDR3 protein: CSVRTETYEQYF
clone size: few; J gene: TRBJ2-2; V gene: TRBV4-2; D gene: NA; CDR3 DNA: TGTGCCAGCAGCCCCCGGCAGACACCCGTGGTAAACACCGGGGAGCTGTTTTTT; CDR3 protein: CASSPRQTPVVNTGELFF
clone size: once; J gene: TRBJ1-2; V gene: TRBV2; D gene: NA; CDR3 DNA: TGTGCCAGCAGGGGGGATTACAGCTTCTATGGCTACACCTTC; CDR3 protein: CASRGDYSFYGYTF
clone size: NA; J gene: TRBJ2-7; V gene: TRBV7-9; D gene: NA; CDR3 DNA: TGTGCCAGCAGCTTAACCGAGAGAGCCTACGAGCAGTACTTC; CDR3 protein: CASSLTERAYEQYF
clone size: few; J gene: TRBJ2-3; V gene: TRBV27; D gene: TRBD1; CDR3 DNA: TGTGCCAGCAGTTTTAGGTTTTTACAGGGGGCGCATTCGCCAGATACGCAGTATTTT; CDR3 protein: CASSFRFLQGAHSPDTQYF
clone size: NA; J gene: TRBJ2-6; V gene: TRBV7-2; D gene: TRBD1; CDR3 DNA: TGTGCCAGCAGCTATCGGACAGGGGGCTATGGGGCCAACGTCCTGACTTTC; CDR3 protein: CASSYRTGGYGANVLTF
clone size: NA; J gene: TRBJ2-7; V gene: TRBV5-5; D gene: TRBD2; CDR3 DNA: TGTGCCAGCAGACAAACTAGCGGAAACTACGAGCAGTACTTC; CDR3 protein: CASRQTSGNYEQYF
clone size: NA; J gene: TRBJ1-6; V gene: TRBV6-6; D gene: NA; CDR3 DNA: TGTGCCAGCAGCCTAGGGTCGACAGGCCCCAATTCACCCCTCCACTTT; CDR3 protein: CASSLGSTGPNSPLHF
clone size: few; J gene: TRBJ1-1; V gene: TRBV28; D gene: NA; CDR3 DNA: TGTGCCAGCAAGTTATTTGCGGGAGGTACTGAAGCTTTCTTT; CDR3 protein: CASKLFAGGTEAFF
clone size: few; J gene: TRBJ2-1; V gene: TRBV19; D gene: NA; CDR3 DNA: TGTGCCAGTAGTATAGGTTCCGAACTTTCCTACAATGAGCAGTTCTTC; CDR3 protein: CASSIGSELSYNEQFF
clone size: many; J gene: TRBJ1-2; V gene: TRBV7-2; D gene: TRBD1; CDR3 DNA: TGTGCCAGCAGCTGGCAGGGGGCGGATGGCTACACCTTC; CDR3 protein: CASSWQGADGYTF
clone size: NA; J gene: TRBJ1-1; V gene: TRBV25-1; D gene: NA; CDR3 DNA: TGTGCCAGCAGTGAATTGTTGGGGACATCGAACACTGAAGCTTTCTTT; CDR3 protein: CASSELLGTSNTEAFF
clone size: many; J gene: TRBJ2-1; V gene: TRBV7-6; D gene: TRBD1; CDR3 DNA: TGTGCCAGCAGCATCTACCGGGACAGGGTGCCGAATGAGCAGTTCTTC; CDR3 protein: CASSIYRDRVPNEQFF
clone size: NA; J gene: TRBJ2-1; V gene: TRBV19; D gene: NA; CDR3 DNA: TGTGCCAGTAGTATTATAGATAGCTCCTACAATGAGCAGTTCTTC; CDR3 protein: CASSIIDSSYNEQFF
clone size: once; J gene: TRBJ1-1; V gene: TRBV7-9; D gene: NA; CDR3 DNA: TGTGCCAGCAGCTTAAAGGTACAGGGTGGGAACACTGAAGCTTTCTTT; CDR3 protein: CASSLKVQGGNTEAFF
clone size: few; J gene: TRBJ2-7; V gene: TRBV6-1; D gene: NA; CDR3 DNA: TGTGCCAGCAGTGACGTTACCCGGGCCTCCTACGAGCAGTACTTC; CDR3 protein: CASSDVTRASYEQYF
clone size: NA; J gene: TRBJ2-1; V gene: TRBV9; D gene: NA; CDR3 DNA: TGTGCCAGCAGCGCTGGACGGGCAGAGCAGTTCTTC; CDR3 protein: CASSAGRAEQFF
clone size: NA; J gene: TRBJ2-7; V gene: TRBV7-9; D gene: NA; CDR3 DNA: TGTGCCAGCAGCTCCCAGCGGCGGAGCTCCTACGAGCAGTACTTC; CDR3 protein: CASSSQRRSSYEQYF
clone size: few; J gene: TRBJ1-2; V gene: TRBV7-9; D gene: NA; CDR3 DNA: TGTGCCAGCAAGGAGGGGGGGAACTATGGCTACACCTTC; CDR3 protein: CASKEGGNYGYTF
clone size: NA; J gene: TRBJ1-1; V gene: TRBV15; D gene: TRBD1; CDR3 DNA: TGTGCCACCAGCAGATATACAGGGGGCCAGGATGAAGCTTTCTTT; CDR3 protein: CATSRYTGGQDEAFF
clone size: NA; J gene: TRBJ2-1; V gene: TRBV9; D gene: NA; CDR3 DNA: TGTGCCAGCAGCGTAGGCGTGACATATGAGCAGTTCTTC; CDR3 protein: CASSVGVTYEQFF
clone size: few; J gene: TRBJ1-2; V gene: TRBV13; D gene: NA; CDR3 DNA: TGTGCCAGCAGCATACTCAGGGGACTCTATGGCTACACCTTC; CDR3 protein: CASSILRGLYGYTF
clone size: few; J gene: TRBJ2-3; V gene: TRBV6-5; D gene: NA; CDR3 DNA: TGTGCCAGCAGTTACGGGCCGGGACTTATCACAGATACGCAGTATTTT; CDR3 protein: CASSYGPGLITDTQYF
clone size: few; J gene: TRBJ1-1; V gene: TRBV19; D gene: NA; CDR3 DNA: TGTGCCAGTAGTTTTGGGAAATCAGAAGCTTTCTTT; CDR3 protein: CASSFGKSEAFF
clone size: few; J gene: TRBJ2-5; V gene: TRBV7-9; D gene: TRBD2; CDR3 DNA: TGTGCCAGCAGCACACAGCGGGGGGGCCAAGAGACCCAGTACTTC; CDR3 protein: CASSTQRGGQETQYF
clone size: NA; J gene: TRBJ1-6; V gene: TRBV27; D gene: NA; CDR3 DNA: TGTGCCAGCAGTTTCGGCCCTAATTCGGCCCTCCACTTT; CDR3 protein: CASSFGPNSALHF
clone size: many; J gene: TRBJ2-1; V gene: TRBV27; D gene: NA; CDR3 DNA: TGTGCCAGCAGTCCCCGTGGAGGGCCCTACAATGAGCAGTTCTTC; CDR3 protein: CASSPRGGPYNEQFF
clone size: few; J gene: TRBJ1-1; V gene: TRBV6-2/TRBV6-3; D gene: NA; CDR3 DNA: TGTGCCAGCAGTTCCCCTCACGGAAAGAACACTGAAGCTTTCTTT; CDR3 protein: CASSSPHGKNTEAFF
clone size: NA; J gene: TRBJ1-2; V gene: TRBV6-6; D gene: TRBD1; CDR3 DNA: TGTGCCAGCGTTGAACGGGACAGGGAAGCCAATGGCTACACCTTC; CDR3 protein: CASVERDREANGYTF
clone size: many; J gene: TRBJ2-1; V gene: TRBV7-2; D gene: NA; CDR3 DNA: TGTGCCAGCAGCTCCGGGGACAATGAGCAGTTCTTC; CDR3 protein: CASSSGDNEQFF
clone size: few; J gene: TRBJ2-7; V gene: TRBV6-2/TRBV6-3; D gene: TRBD1; CDR3 DNA: TGTGCCAGCAGCACCGGACAGGTCTACGAGCAGTACTTC; CDR3 protein: CASSTGQVYEQYF
clone size: few; J gene: TRBJ1-2; V gene: TRBV19; D gene: NA; CDR3 DNA: TGTGCCAGTTCCTCAGGGCGCGTCTATGGCTACACCTTC; CDR3 protein: CASSSGRVYGYTF
clone size: NA; J gene: TRBJ1-1; V gene: TRBV12-3/TRBV12-4; D gene: NA; CDR3 DNA: TGTGCCAGCAGTCTCCAGGGGAGTCCCGCTGAAGCTTTCTTT; CDR3 protein: CASSLQGSPAEAFF
clone size: many; J gene: TRBJ1-4; V gene: TRBV7-2; D gene: TRBD1; CDR3 DNA: TGTGCCAGCAGCTTCCCAGGGGGCGGTGAAAAACTGTTTTTT; CDR3 protein: CASSFPGGGEKLFF
clone size: NA; J gene: TRBJ2-1; V gene: TRBV7-9; D gene: NA; CDR3 DNA: TGTGCCACCCCCTGGGAGGGGGCAGATGAGCAGTTCTTC; CDR3 protein: CATPWEGADEQFF
clone size: NA; J gene: TRBJ1-5; V gene: TRBV5-1; D gene: NA; CDR3 DNA: TGCGCCAGCAGCTTTCGCCCGACAGGAATGGGTGAGCCCCAGCATTTT; CDR3 protein: CASSFRPTGMGEPQHF
clone size: many; J gene: TRBJ2-1; V gene: TRBV4-1; D gene: TRBD2; CDR3 DNA: TGCGCCAGCAGCCAAGATTGGGCTAGCGGGGGCCACTCCACACAGTTCTTC; CDR3 protein: CASSQDWASGGHSTQFF
clone size: many; J gene: TRBJ1-5; V gene: TRBV7-8; D gene: NA; CDR3 DNA: TGTGCCAGCAGCCGTGGTCGTGGCAGGGACAGCAATCAGCCCCAGCATTTT; CDR3 protein: CASSRGRGRDSNQPQHF
clone size: many; J gene: TRBJ2-1; V gene: TRBV7-2; D gene: TRBD2; CDR3 DNA: TGTGCCAGCAGCCAAGTTAGCGGGGGGTACAATGAGCAGTTCTTC; CDR3 protein: CASSQVSGGYNEQFF
clone size: NA; J gene: TRBJ2-3; V gene: TRBV11-2; D gene: TRBD1; CDR3 DNA: TGTGCCAGCAGCGGGATGGACAGGGGTAGCACAGATACGCAGTATTTT; CDR3 protein: CASSGMDRGSTDTQYF
clone size: NA; J gene: TRBJ2-5; V gene: TRBV4-3; D gene: NA; CDR3 DNA: TGCGCCAGCAGCCAAGATTATCAGAGGCGGGAGACCCAGTACTTC; CDR3 protein: CASSQDYQRRETQYF
clone size: NA; J gene: TRBJ2-5; V gene: TRBV20-1; D gene: TRBD1; CDR3 DNA: TGCAGTGCTTTCGACGACAGGGGATACGAGACCCAGTACTTC; CDR3 protein: CSAFDDRGYETQYF
clone size: NA; J gene: TRBJ2-3; V gene: TRBV27; D gene: NA; CDR3 DNA: TGTGCCAGCACCGAGGGGGGTAGGACAGATACGCAGTATTTT; CDR3 protein: CASTEGGRTDTQYF
clone size: few; J gene: TRBJ2-1; V gene: TRBV11-2; D gene: NA; CDR3 DNA: TGTGCCAGCAGCTTCGAGGACAGATCAAATGAGCAGTTCTTC; CDR3 protein: CASSFEDRSNEQFF
clone size: NA; J gene: TRBJ2-1; V gene: TRBV24-1; D gene: NA; CDR3 DNA: TGTGCCACCAGTGACTACAATGAGCAGTTCTTC; CDR3 protein: CATSDYNEQFF
clone size: NA; J gene: TRBJ2-2; V gene: TRBV6-2/TRBV6-3; D gene: TRBD1; CDR3 DNA: TGTGCCAGCCTAGGGGTTACAGGGGGCGCGTCCTGGGCCGGGGAGCTGTTTTTT; CDR3 protein: CASLGVTGGASWAGELFF
clone size: NA; J gene: TRBJ1-4; V gene: TRBV7-9; D gene: NA; CDR3 DNA: TGTGCCAGCAGCCAACCACAGGGCCCTAATGAAAAACTGTTTTTT; CDR3 protein: CASSQPQGPNEKLFF
clone size: many; J gene: TRBJ2-1; V gene: TRBV7-8; D gene: TRBD2; CDR3 DNA: TGTGCCAGCACCCCCCCGGGGGGTAGTTTTGAGCAGTTCTTC; CDR3 protein: CASTPPGGSFEQFF
clone size: NA; J gene: TRBJ2-2; V gene: TRBV7-9; D gene: NA; CDR3 DNA: TGTGCCAGCAGTTCACCTTACGGGGGGCTCGGGGAGCTGTTTTTT; CDR3 protein: CASSSPYGGLGELFF
clone size: many; J gene: TRBJ2-5; V gene: TRBV7-6; D gene: TRBD2; CDR3 DNA: TGTGCCAGCAGCTTACCGAGACTAGCACAAGAGACCCAGTACTTC; CDR3 protein: CASSLPRLAQETQYF
clone size: NA; J gene: TRBJ2-7; V gene: TRBV7-6; D gene: NA; CDR3 DNA: TGTGCCAGCAGCTTAGGGCAGGCCGAGGAGTACTTC; CDR3 protein: CASSLGQAEEYF